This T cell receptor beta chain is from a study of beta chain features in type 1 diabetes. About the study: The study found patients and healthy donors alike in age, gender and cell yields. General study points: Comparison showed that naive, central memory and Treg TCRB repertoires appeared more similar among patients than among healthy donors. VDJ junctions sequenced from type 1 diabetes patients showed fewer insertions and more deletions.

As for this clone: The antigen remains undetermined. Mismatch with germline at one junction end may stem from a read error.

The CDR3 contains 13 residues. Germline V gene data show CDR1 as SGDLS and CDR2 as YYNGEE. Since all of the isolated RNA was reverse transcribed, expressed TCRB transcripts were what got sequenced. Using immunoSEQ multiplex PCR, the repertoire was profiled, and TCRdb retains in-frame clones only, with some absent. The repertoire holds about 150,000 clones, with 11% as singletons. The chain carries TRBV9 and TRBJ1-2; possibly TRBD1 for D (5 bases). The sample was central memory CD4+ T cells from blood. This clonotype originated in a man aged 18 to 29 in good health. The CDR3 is CASSVGRVGRIPF. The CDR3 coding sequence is TGTGCCAGCAGCGTAGGCAGGGTAGGGAGGATCCCCTTC.